Following are 6 T cell receptor beta chains from one sample sequenced in a study of T cell responses to AZD1222 COVID-19 vaccine. Only in-frame clones appear in the TCRdb table, and some are missing; sequencing was by immunoSEQ multiplex PCR. The sample contains 95,000 to 150,000 clones, 70% to 90% of which appear only once. Sample: peripheral blood, taken on day 0 of AZD1222 vaccination. These receptors came from an adult in good health.

The chain uses TRBV7-3 and TRBJ2-7; 13 bases map to TRBD2. Germline CDR1 reads SGHTA; CDR2 reads FQGTGA. This CDR3 region has 15 residues. The V segment lost 3 bases and the J segment 3 bases; nucleotides outside the gene matches: 2. This CDR3 reads CASSLGLAGHYEQYF. Here the CDR3 DNA reads TGTGCCAGCAGCTTGGGACTAGCGGGACACTACGAGCAGTACTTC.

V is TRBV28 and J is TRBJ1-4; 10 nucleotides agree with TRBD1. This CDR3 region has 15 residues. The germline V gene has CDR1 MDHEN and CDR2 SYDVKM. The J segment lost 7 bases and the V segment lost 4 bases, leaving 6 bases of the junction unmatched. The CDR3 spells CASSWRTGGGEKLFF. In nucleotides, the CDR3 is TGTGCCAGCAGTTGGCGGACAGGGGGAGGTGAAAAACTGTTTTTT.

The rearrangement links TRBV3-1 (or the pseudogene TRBV3-2) to TRBJ2-2, with 7 nucleotides matching TRBD1. Germline values: CDR1 LGHDT, CDR2 YNNKEL (reference sequence). V trimming: 8 bases; J trimming: 7 bases; junction bases outside the gene matches: 13. The CDR3 totals 15 residues. The CDR3 region is CASGVLTGTGGELFF. The DNA for the CDR3 is TGTGCCAGCGGAGTTTTGACAGGGACGGGCGGGGAGCTGTTTTTT.

The chain combines TRBV29-1 with TRBJ2-3; 7 bases are a match to TRBD1. Germline V gene sequence: CDR1 SQVTM, CDR2 ANQGSEA. This CDR3 spans 15 amino acids. Trimming removed 6 bases from V and 5 bases from J; junction bases left unmatched: 14. The chain's CDR3 is CSVKGAGGPGDTQYF. Here the CDR3 DNA reads TGCAGCGTAAAAGGGGCAGGGGGACCGGGAGATACGCAGTATTTT.

This clone was counted a single time. The V call is TRBV9, the J call TRBJ2-7, with D tentatively TRBD2 (6 bases). Trimming removed 0 bases from V and 2 bases from J, with 12 bases in between. Looked up from germline, CDR1 is SGDLS and CDR2 is YYNGEE. The CDR3 extends over 15 amino acids. In DNA, the CDR3 is TGTGCCAGCAGCGTAGAAGGGGCGGGAACCTACGAGCAGTACTTC. As protein: CASSVEGAGTYEQYF.

V and J are TRBV5-1 and TRBJ1-3; 7 positions match TRBD1. Germline lookup yields CDR1 SGHRS and CDR2 YFSETQ. The CDR3 is 16 amino acids. The junction had 3 bases not matched to a gene; V was cut back by 0 bases and J by 0 bases. The CDR3 nucleotides are TGCGCCAGCAGCTTGGGGCCAGGGGGCTCTGGAAACACCATATATTTT. Its translation is CASSLGPGGSGNTIYF.